Following are 30 T cell receptor beta chains from one sample sequenced in a study of blood T cell repertoires in COVID-19. The data were produced by immunoSEQ multiplex PCR, yet TCRdb's version contains in-frame clones alone and is incomplete. The sample has some 170,000 clones, 75% to 85% seen once; the top ten hold 4.5% to 7.5%. Sequenced input: PBMCs or T cells enriched from blood (not recorded which). The receptor set was obtained from a man aged 40-49 years who had recovered from COVID-19.

CDR3 DNA sequence: TGTGCCAGCAGTTATCCGGGACAGCTAAGAGAAAAACTGTTTTTT. Its protein product is CASSYPGQLREKLFF. The gene calls are TRBV6-2 or TRBV6-3 and TRBJ1-4, with 7 bases fitting TRBD1. V gave up 3 bases and J gave up 8 bases; unmatched junction bases: 9. Germline V lookup: CDR1 MNHEY, CDR2 SVGEGT. The CDR3 runs to 15 residues.

This chain connects TRBV3-1 (or the pseudogene TRBV3-2) to TRBJ2-3, with 10 bases aligning to TRBD2. CDR3 length: 16 residues. V lost 4 bases to trimming and J lost 3 bases; unmatched junction nucleotides: 7. Per germline, CDR1 LGHDT and CDR2 YNNKEL (reference sequence). CDR3 nucleotide sequence: TGTGCCAGCAGCCCTCCGGGACTAGCGTCAACAGATACGCAGTATTTT. Its translation is CASSPPGLASTDTQYF.

This chain joins TRBV7-6 and TRBJ1-2, with 8 bases fitting TRBD1. V was clipped by 5 bases and J by 2 bases; unmatched bases: 4. The CDR3 spans 14 residues. Germline CDR1 reads SGHVS; CDR2 reads FNYEAQ. Written as DNA, the CDR3 is TGTGCCAGCAGCCTTTCAGGGGGCAACTATGGCTACACCTTC. This codes for CASSLSGGNYGYTF.

The chain has TRBV5-6 and TRBJ1-2; TRBD1 might be the D (6 bases). Germline CDR1 and CDR2: SGHDT and YYEEEE. CDR3 size: 15 residues. V lost 0 bases and J 0 bases, leaving 9 bases between the germline ends. The CDR3, as DNA: TGTGCCAGCAGCTTGGCCGGGGGGCCTAACTATGGCTACACCTTC. Translated: CASSLAGGPNYGYTF.

This chain links TRBV27 with TRBJ1-5, with D unclear. CDR1 is MNHEY, CDR2 SMNVEV, per germline (reference sequence). The CDR3 totals 15 residues. The V end lost 5 bases, the J end lost 9 bases, and 20 bases lay between the germline ends. CDR3 sequence (DNA): TGTGCCAGCAGTCCCCTGGCAGGCGTCCTTGGGCCCCAGCATTTT. Encoded protein: CASSPLAGVLGPQHF.

V is TRBV4-1 and J is TRBJ1-5; TRBD1 might be the D (5 bases). The V end lost 1 base, the J end lost 0 bases, and 10 bases lay between the germline ends. This CDR3 has 16 amino acids. Germline assignment: CDR1 MGHRA and CDR2 YSYEKL. In nucleotides, the CDR3 is TGCGCCAGCAGCCAAGTGTTAGGGGTTAGCAATCAGCCCCAGCATTTT. Translation: CASSQVLGVSNQPQHF.

The chain couples TRBV4-2 to TRBJ1-5, with D perhaps matching TRBD1 (5 bases). CDR1 is LGHNA and CDR2 is YNFKEQ in the germline V gene. This CDR3 is built from 16 residues. V lost 1 base and J 3 bases, leaving 13 bases between the germline ends. CDR3 DNA: TGTGCCAGCAGCCAAGTAATGGGGGGGGACAATCAGCCCCAGCATTTT. Its protein is CASSQVMGGDNQPQHF.

This chain links TRBV5-1 with TRBJ2-2; possibly TRBD2 for D (7 bases). The V end was cut by 1 base, the J end by 5 bases, with 12 bases between. Germline loops: CDR1 SGHRS, CDR2 YFSETQ. This CDR3 has 15 residues. The CDR3 protein is CASSLSGEGTGELFF. For the CDR3, the DNA is TGCGCCAGCAGCTTGTCAGGGGAGGGGACCGGGGAGCTGTTTTTT.

As regards this clone: The identical CDR3 is also encoded by other nucleotide sequences in the sample. The chain combines TRBV7-2 with TRBJ2-1, with 9 nucleotides matching TRBD2. The CDR3 covers 17 residues. With V trimmed by 0 bases and J by 8 bases, 11 bases remained unmatched. Germline V gene sequence: CDR1 SGHTA, CDR2 FQGNSA. The chain's CDR3 is CASSLALLGLALDEQFF. The CDR3 coding sequence is TGTGCCAGCAGCTTAGCCCTATTGGGACTAGCTTTGGATGAGCAGTTCTTC.

This clone is a singleton in its sample. The chain uses TRBV6-5 and TRBJ1-2; perhaps TRBD1 as D (5 bases). Germline CDR1 and CDR2: MNHEY and SVGAGI. The CDR3 is made up of 13 amino acids. V shed 6 bases and J shed 1 base, with 9 bases lying between them. The CDR3 reads CASRTDSNYGYTF. The CDR3 bases are TGTGCCAGCAGGACCGACAGTAACTATGGCTACACCTTC.

Here the CDR3 reads CASSPGTNTGELFF. The CDR3 DNA sequence: TGTGCCAGCAGTCCGGGAACGAACACCGGGGAGCTGTTTTTT. The chain links TRBV6-2 or TRBV6-3 to TRBJ2-2, with D perhaps TRBD2 (5 bases). V was trimmed by 5 bases and J by 0 bases, leaving 7 bases between them. The CDR3 length is 14 residues. Germline loops: CDR1 MNHEY, CDR2 SVGEGT.

The chain uses TRBV6-4 and TRBJ2-3; weak D call: TRBD2 (6 bases). The V gene lost 3 bases and the J gene lost 4 bases, with 11 bases spanning the gap. The CDR3 extends over 14 amino acids. From germline, CDR1 is MRHNA and CDR2 SNTAGT. In DNA form, the CDR3 reads TGTGCCAGCAGTGAGGGACTCACCTCAGATACGCAGTATTTT. Amino acids: CASSEGLTSDTQYF.

The V call is TRBV19, the J call TRBJ2-3; D might be TRBD2 (6 bases). The CDR3 totals 15 residues. The V gene lost 3 bases and the J gene lost 3 bases, with 13 bases spanning the gap. CDR1 is LNHDA and CDR2 is SQIVND in the germline V gene (reference sequence). In nucleotides, the CDR3 is TGTGCCAGTAGTATTTGGTCTGGAGGGACAGATACGCAGTATTTT. Translating it yields CASSIWSGGTDTQYF.

This rearrangement joins TRBV27 to TRBJ1-1; possibly TRBD1 for D (5 bases). Trimming stripped 3 bases from V and 6 bases from J, with 14 bases between. This CDR3 has 14 residues. Germline V gene sequence: CDR1 MNHEY, CDR2 SMNVEV (reference sequence). CDR3: CASSFLPGRPEAFF. The DNA for the CDR3 is TGTGCCAGCAGTTTTCTCCCAGGGCGGCCTGAAGCTTTCTTT.

The gene calls are TRBV5-1 and TRBJ2-2; D possibly corresponds to TRBD1 (5 bases). This CDR3 comprises 14 residues. Germline values: CDR1 SGHRS, CDR2 YFSETQ. Trimming pared 0 bases from V and 6 bases from J, leaving 9 bases between. CDR3 in amino acids: CASSLDPGSGELFF. The CDR3 bases are TGCGCCAGCAGCTTGGATCCAGGGTCCGGGGAGCTGTTTTTT.

The V call is TRBV11-2, the J call TRBJ1-4; D remains unclear. This CDR3 comprises 13 residues. Trimming shortened V by 2 bases and J by 10 bases, and 11 bases separated the two germline ends. Germline values: CDR1 SGHAT, CDR2 FQNNGV. The CDR3 is CASSLTRETKLFF. CDR3 nucleotide sequence: TGTGCCAGCAGCTTAACCCGAGAAACAAAACTGTTTTTT.

The J gene is TRBJ1-1, the V gene TRBV2; no clear D. Deletions cut 6 bases from V and 4 bases from J, with 12 bases between. This CDR3 has 13 residues. Germline V gene data show CDR1 as SNHLY and CDR2 as FYNNEI. This chain's CDR3 is CASSAGEGTEAFF. The CDR3 DNA reads TGTGCCAGCAGCGCCGGGGAGGGCACTGAAGCTTTCTTT. Together with reference TRBV2 and TRBJ1-1, the CDR3 gives the full variable domain: EPEVTQTPSHQVTQMGQEVILRCVPISNHLYFYWYRQILGQKVEFLVSFYNNEISEKSEIFDDQFSVERPDGSNFTLKIRSTKLEDSAMYFCASSAGEGTEAFFGQGTRLTVV.

This chain uses TRBV2 with TRBJ1-5; TRBD1 agrees at 7 bases. Germline-derived CDR1 and CDR2 are SNHLY and FYNNEI. The CDR3 spans 13 residues. Trimming took 6 bases from V and 5 from J; bases not matched to a gene: 4. CDR3 in amino acids: CASSAGQDQPQHF. CDR3 in DNA: TGTGCCAGCAGCGCAGGACAGGATCAGCCCCAGCATTTT.

The CDR3, as DNA: TGTGCCACCAGTGATTCACAGATGAATACGCAGTATTTT. Translated, it gives CATSDSQMNTQYF. The chain recombines TRBV24-1 with TRBJ2-3; D is ambiguous. CDR1 and CDR2 (germline): KGHDR, SFDVKD. Trimming cost V 2 bases and J 7 bases, with 9 bases left between them. The CDR3 extends over 13 amino acids.

This clone was observed once. The CDR3 DNA reads TGTGCCAGCAGCAACCGGGACAGGGGGTATGGCTACACCTTC. It specifies CASSNRDRGYGYTF. This sequence joins TRBV2 and TRBJ1-2; 11 bases agree with TRBD1. The CDR3 totals 14 residues. Germline-derived CDR1 and CDR2 are SNHLY and FYNNEI. V was clipped by 6 bases and J by 5 bases; unmatched bases: 5.

This clone showed up just a few times. The genes are TRBV4-2 and TRBJ1-5; D may be TRBD1 (5 bases). CDR1 is LGHNA and CDR2 is YNFKEQ in the germline V gene. V shed 0 bases and J shed 4 bases, with 10 bases lying between them. This CDR3 is built from 15 residues. The CDR3 here is CASSQDSGGNQPQHF. The CDR3 nucleotides are TGTGCCAGCAGCCAAGATAGCGGGGGTAATCAGCCCCAGCATTTT.

The chain couples TRBV5-1 to TRBJ1-2; D not certain. The germline V gene encodes CDR1 SGHRS and CDR2 YFSETQ. V was pared by 0 bases and J by 6 bases, with 15 bases between. This CDR3 comprises 15 residues. CDR3 coding DNA: TGCGCCAGCAGCTTGGTGGGCCCGTCGCCTCATGGCTACACCTTC. Its translation is CASSLVGPSPHGYTF.

J is TRBJ2-6 and V is TRBV19; a possible D gene is TRBD2 (6 bases). CDR1 is LNHDA and CDR2 is SQIVND in the germline V gene (reference sequence). Trimming took 5 bases from V and 0 from J, leaving 14 bases between them. The CDR3 spans 17 residues. CDR3 sequence reads: CASSLGLLVSGANVLTF. Here the CDR3 DNA reads TGTGCCAGTAGTCTTGGACTACTAGTCTCTGGGGCCAACGTCCTGACTTTC.

This clone has only a few counts. The V call is TRBV5-5, the J call TRBJ1-6, with 7 bases fitting TRBD1. In germline, CDR1 is SGHKS, CDR2 YYEKEE (reference sequence). The CDR3 totals 13 residues. V gave up 3 bases and J gave up 8 bases; unmatched junction bases: 2. As DNA, the CDR3 is TGTGCCAGCAGCTCCACAGGGGATTCACCCCTCCACTTT. It is translated as CASSSTGDSPLHF. The full variable domain, with the rest looked up from reference TRBV5-5 and TRBJ1-6, is DAGVTQSPTHLIKTRGQQVTLRCSPISGHKSVSWYQQVLGQGPQFIFQYYEKEERGRGNFPDRFSARQFPNYSSELNVNALLLGDSALYLCASSSTGDSPLHFGNGTRLTVT.

This clone has just a few counts. The chain couples TRBV27 to TRBJ1-6, with 8 bases that match TRBD1. Germline CDR1 is MNHEY and CDR2 is SMNVEV (reference sequence). V lost 5 bases and J lost 0; bases outside the gene matches: 3. This CDR3 has 16 residues. The CDR3 nucleotides are TGTGCCAGCAGTCCGGACAGGGTCTCCTATAATTCACCCCTCCACTTT. Translating gives CASSPDRVSYNSPLHF.

This clone was recorded only once. The rearrangement links TRBV29-1 to TRBJ1-1; D ambiguous. This CDR3 has 15 residues. Germline values: CDR1 SQVTM, CDR2 ANQGSEA. The V gene lost 4 bases and the J gene lost 1 base, with 16 bases spanning the gap. CDR3 protein: CSVAGVRLSNTEAFF. For the CDR3, the DNA is TGCAGCGTTGCCGGGGTTAGGTTGTCGAACACTGAAGCTTTCTTT.

The chain recombines TRBV5-5 with TRBJ1-1; TRBD1 aligns across 7 bases. This CDR3 region has 15 residues. The germline CDR1 and CDR2 sequences are SGHKS and YYEKEE (reference sequence). The V segment lost 2 bases and the J segment 3 bases; nucleotides outside the gene matches: 7. CDR3 sequence: CASSLTDRADTEAFF. The CDR3, as DNA: TGTGCCAGCAGCTTAACTGACAGGGCAGACACTGAAGCTTTCTTT.

This clone was observed a few times. The rearrangement links TRBV7-9 to TRBJ2-2, with 7 bases aligning to TRBD1. J gave up 4 bases and V 5 bases, and 7 bases lay outside the gene matches. The germline V gene encodes CDR1 SEHNR and CDR2 FQNEAQ (reference sequence). The CDR3 contains 15 residues. CDR3 in DNA: TGTGCCAGCAGCCCTACAGGGGTTGGCACCGGGGAGCTGTTTTTT. It translates to CASSPTGVGTGELFF.

The V gene is TRBV4-1, the J gene TRBJ2-7; D not certain. The CDR3 covers 13 residues. Trimming removed 3 bases from V and 2 bases from J, with 8 bases in between. CDR1 is MGHRA, CDR2 YSYEKL, per germline. The CDR3 region is CASSQVVTYEQYF. In DNA, the CDR3 is TGCGCCAGCAGCCAGGTAGTTACCTACGAGCAGTACTTC.

The chain joins TRBV28 to TRBJ1-5; D remains unclear. The CDR3 spans 13 residues. CDR1 MDHEN and CDR2 SYDVKM come from the germline V gene. V gave up 6 bases and J gave up 6 bases, with 12 bases separating them. CDR3 bases: TGTGCCAGCAGCCCTAACCGGGGTCAGCCCCAGCATTTT. It codes for CASSPNRGQPQHF.